The clone carrying this TCR beta chain was observed a handful of times. Its target is unknown. Looked up from germline, CDR1 is MNHEY and CDR2 is SMNVEV (reference sequence). This CDR3 has 16 residues. Trimming took off 10 bases at V and 7 bases at J, with 25 bases between the two ends. The data stem from a study of T cell repertoires in cytomegalovirus infection. One entry per CDR3 protein results from TCRdb running MiXCR on the reads. The data hold over 40,000 distinct CDR3 sequences, with roughly 19% observed a single time. This sequence was found in a human donor in good health (CMV status not recorded). Some clones in this sample may be carry-over from other donors' samples. This sample comprised CD8+ T cells from cultured PBMCs, obtained from culture after CMV antigen stimulation. The chain uses TRBV27 and TRBJ2-2; a weak D match, TRBD2 (7 bases). The CDR3 DNA reads TGTGCCACCCACTCGGGGGGACATAGCGTGCACGGGGAGCTGTTTTTT. Translating gives CATHSGGHSVHGELFF.